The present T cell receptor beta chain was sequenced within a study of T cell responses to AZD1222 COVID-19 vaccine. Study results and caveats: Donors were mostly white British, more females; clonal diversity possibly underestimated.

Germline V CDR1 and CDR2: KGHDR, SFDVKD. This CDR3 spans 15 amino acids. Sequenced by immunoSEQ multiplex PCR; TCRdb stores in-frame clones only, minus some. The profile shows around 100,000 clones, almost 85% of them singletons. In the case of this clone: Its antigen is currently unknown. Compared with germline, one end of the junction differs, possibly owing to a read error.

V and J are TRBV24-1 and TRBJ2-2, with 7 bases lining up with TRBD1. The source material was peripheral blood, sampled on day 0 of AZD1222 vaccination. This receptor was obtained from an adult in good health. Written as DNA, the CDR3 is TGTACCACCAGTGATTTGGGACAGAGCACCGGGGAGCTGTTTTTT. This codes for CTTSDLGQSTGELFF.